This passage covers 30 T cell receptor beta chains from one sample sequenced in a study of T cells in women clearing cervical HPV infection. The protocol was immunoSEQ multiplex PCR, while the TCRdb copy is restricted to in-frame clones and leaves out a portion. Its table lists 45,000 to 55,000 clones. Sequencing was done on a sample of blood buffy coat. All receptors derive from a woman between 18 and 75 years old with a cervical HPV16 infection that either progressed to CIN3+ or cleared (not recorded which).

Note on this clone: Sequencing ends 3 residues short of the CDR3 end; the germline J gene provides the rest. The chain couples TRBV19 to TRBJ2-5; D is possibly TRBD2 (5 bases). The V gene lost 6 bases and the J gene lost 2 bases, with 10 bases spanning the gap. The CDR3 loop spans 13 amino acids. The germline V gene encodes CDR1 LNHDA and CDR2 SQIVND (reference sequence). Incomplete CDR3 DNA: TGTGCCAGTAGCGGGGTAACGCAAGAGACC. This encodes CASSGVTQET. The whole CDR3 is CASSGVTQETQYF.

Note on this clone: The read falls 3 residues short of the CDR3 end, and the missing part is taken from the germline J gene. The rearrangement uses TRBV19 and TRBJ2-7; 8 bases align to TRBD1. Trimming removed 5 bases from V and 4 bases from J; junction bases left unmatched: 13. The CDR3 is made up of 16 amino acids. Germline-derived CDR1 and CDR2 are LNHDA and SQIVND (reference sequence). The sequenced part of the CDR3 DNA is TGTGCCAGTAGTCCTCCCGCAGACAGGGGAGGTTACGAG. Amino acids: CASSPPADRGGYE. The whole CDR3 protein reads CASSPPADRGGYEQYF. Complete variable domain (other parts from reference TRBV19 and TRBJ2-7): DGGITQSPKYLFRKEGQNVTLSCEQNLNHDAMYWYRQDPGQGLRLIYYSQIVNDFQKGDIAEGYSVSREKKESFPLTVTSAQKNPTAFYLCASSPPADRGGYEQYFGPGTRLTVT.

As to this clone: The read ends 3 residues shy of where the CDR3 ends; the end is completed using the germline J gene. The chain uses TRBV18 and TRBJ2-3, with 13 bases fitting TRBD2. Germline CDR1 reads KGHSH; CDR2 reads LQKENI. This CDR3 is 20 amino acids long. Trimming took 4 bases from V and 0 from J; bases not matched to a gene: 13. CDR3 sequence: CASSQTTSGGPSVSTDTQYF. The CDR3 DNA, read in part, is TGTGCCAGCTCACAAACGACTAGCGGGGGGCCCTCAGTTAGCACAGATACG.

About this clone: From the germline J gene comes the end of the CDR3, since the read stops 3 residues before it. The chain combines TRBV28 with TRBJ2-3; 7 bases match TRBD2. The CDR3 has 16 residues. V lost 7 bases and J lost 3; bases outside the gene matches: 13. CDR1 MDHEN and CDR2 SYDVKM come from the germline V gene. CDR3 residues: CASTSPGVAGTDTQYF. CDR3 DNA, as far as it was read: TGTGCCAGCACTTCTCCGGGGGTAGCGGGTACAGATACG.

Regarding this clone: The missing CDR3 end, 3 residues past where the read stops, is filled in from the germline J gene. J is TRBJ1-2 and V is TRBV7-2; TRBD1 matches 7 bases. V dropped 2 bases and J dropped 7; count of bases not matched to a gene: 7. CDR1 is SGHTA and CDR2 is FQGNSA in the germline V gene. The CDR3 is 14 amino acids. The CDR3 loop is CASSLWTGGSGYTF. CDR3 bases read: TGTGCCAGCAGCTTATGGACAGGAGGTAGTGGC.

Notes on this clone: The read ends 3 residues shy of where the CDR3 ends; the end is completed using the germline J gene. V and J are TRBV7-2 and TRBJ2-7; tentatively, D is TRBD2 (6 bases). V lost 3 bases and J 2 bases, leaving 11 bases between the germline ends. This CDR3 spans 14 amino acids. Germline assignment: CDR1 SGHTA and CDR2 FQGNSA. The CDR3 is CASSLGTSAYEQYF. Incomplete CDR3 DNA: TGTGCCAGCAGCTTGGGGACTTCCGCCTACGAG.

Comments on this clone: The read ends 3 residues early relative to the CDR3; the germline J gene fills the gap. This chain links TRBV9 with TRBJ1-5; D perhaps matches TRBD1 (5 bases). The germline V and J ends were trimmed by 2 bases and 4 bases, with 10 bases remaining between them. The CDR3 is made up of 14 amino acids. Germline lookup yields CDR1 SGDLS and CDR2 YYNGEE. CDR3 DNA, as far as it was read: TGTGCCAGCAGCGTGACAGAATTAAATCAGCCC. Protein product: CASSVTELNQP. The entire CDR3 protein reads CASSVTELNQPQHF.

As to this clone: From the germline J gene comes the end of the CDR3, since the read stops 3 residues before it. The J gene is TRBJ2-7, the V gene TRBV19; D unresolved. Germline V gene lookup returns CDR1 LNHDA and CDR2 SQIVND (reference sequence). V lost 3 bases and J lost 4, with 13 bases in between. This CDR3 region has 14 residues. This CDR3 is CASSMREVRYEQYF. CDR3 DNA (partial): TGTGCCAGTAGTATGAGAGAGGTTCGTTACGAG.

On this clone: The read comes to an end 3 residues before the CDR3 does, leaving the germline J gene to fill in the end. This chain joins TRBV7-4 and TRBJ1-5, with D maybe TRBD1 (5 bases). V was pared by 2 bases and J by 3 bases, with 14 bases between. CDR1 and CDR2 from the germline V gene are SGHVT and SQSDAQ. CDR3 size: 16 residues. The chain's CDR3 is CASSLIDRQLNQPQHF. The CDR3 DNA, read in part, is TGTGCCAGCAGCTTAATAGATCGACAGCTCAATCAGCCC. Combining the CDR3 with reference TRBV7-4 and TRBJ1-5 gives the whole variable domain GAGVSQSPRYKVAKRGRDVALRCDSISGHVTLYWYRQTLGQGSEVLTYSQSDAQRDKSGRPSGRFSAERPERSVSTLKIQRTEQGDSAVYLCASSLIDRQLNQPQHFGDGTRLSIL.

Concerning this clone: The sequenced fragment ends 3 residues before the CDR3 boundary, so the rest is inferred from the germline J gene. The chain carries TRBV19 and TRBJ2-1, with D possibly matching TRBD1 (6 bases). The CDR3 extends over 14 amino acids. Trimming cost V 3 bases and J 5 bases, with 11 bases left between them. Germline V gene lookup returns CDR1 LNHDA and CDR2 SQIVND (reference sequence). The sequenced CDR3 bases are TGTGCCAGTAGTATCCAGGGGTGGAACAATGAG. Translated, it gives CASSIQGWNNE. The full CDR3 reads CASSIQGWNNEQFF.

CDR3 DNA, as far as it was read: TGTGCCAGTAGTAGGACAGGGGCCCCCACAGATACG. Translation gives CASSRTGAPTDT. In full, the CDR3 reads CASSRTGAPTDTQYF. The chain employs TRBV19 and TRBJ2-3, with 9 bases lining up with TRBD1. The read ends 3 residues shy of where the CDR3 ends; the end is completed using the germline J gene. The CDR3 has 15 residues. V shed 4 bases and J 2 bases; nucleotides not matched to a gene: 4. Per germline, CDR1 LNHDA and CDR2 SQIVND (reference sequence).

The sequenced CDR3 bases are TGTGCCAGCTCACCACCGGGACAGGGGTACTACGAG. Its protein product is CASSPPGQGYYE. The full CDR3 protein is CASSPPGQGYYEQYF. The chain recombines TRBV18 with TRBJ2-7; 10 bases agree with TRBD1. The CDR3 end lies 3 residues beyond the end of the read and is filled in from the germline J gene. Trimming removed 0 bases from V and 3 bases from J; junction bases left unmatched: 2. The CDR3 is made up of 15 amino acids. Germline V gene data show CDR1 as KGHSH and CDR2 as LQKENI.

Notes on this clone: The read finishes 3 residues shy of the CDR3 end, and the germline J gene is used to complete it. The gene calls are TRBV6-2 or TRBV6-3 and TRBJ2-5; TRBD1 agrees at 9 bases. The junction had 12 bases not matched to a gene; V was cut back by 6 bases and J by 4 bases. The length of the CDR3 is 16 residues. The germline V gene has CDR1 MNHEY and CDR2 SVGEGT. Incomplete CDR3 DNA: TGTGCCAGCAGCGCCGCGGGGACAGGGAGGGGAGAGACC. Residues: CASSAAGTGRGET. In full, the CDR3 is CASSAAGTGRGETQYF.

Comment on this clone: The read falls 3 residues short of the CDR3 end, and the missing part is taken from the germline J gene. The chain has TRBV20-1 and TRBJ1-5; D unclear. V lost 3 bases and J lost 1, with 10 bases in between. This CDR3 has 14 amino acids. Germline V gene lookup returns CDR1 DFQATT and CDR2 SNEGSKA (reference sequence). The sequenced CDR3 bases are TGCAGTGCTAGCCATCAAAGGAGCAATCAGCCC. This gives the protein CSASHQRSNQP. The full CDR3 sequence reads CSASHQRSNQPQHF.

Notes on this clone: Coverage ceases 3 residues before the CDR3 finishes, and the germline J gene fills in the end. This chain connects TRBV20-1 to TRBJ1-1; 7 positions agree with TRBD1. Germline V gene lookup returns CDR1 DFQATT and CDR2 SNEGSKA (reference sequence). V was clipped by 1 base and J by 0 bases; unmatched bases: 5. This CDR3 contains 15 residues. The chain's CDR3 is CSARAYRGLNTEAFF. The DNA read from the CDR3 is TGCAGTGCTAGAGCGTACAGGGGCTTGAACACTGAA.

A word on this clone: The read gets to within 3 residues of the CDR3 end, and the germline J gene fills in the rest. The chain is built from TRBV11-2 and TRBJ2-1, with 10 bases lining up with TRBD2. The trim removed 5 bases at V and 4 bases at J, leaving 5 bases unmatched. The CDR3 is 15 amino acids. Germline V gives CDR1 SGHAT, CDR2 FQNNGV. CDR3 DNA (partial): TGTGCCAGCAGCCCGAGCGGGAGGGCGTACAATGAG. Translating gives CASSPSGRAYNE. The whole CDR3 sequence reads CASSPSGRAYNEQFF.

On this clone: The read falls 3 residues short of the CDR3 end, and the missing part is taken from the germline J gene. V usage is TRBV7-8 and J usage is TRBJ2-5; TRBD2 matches 8 bases. J gave up 5 bases and V 1 base, and 6 bases lay outside the gene matches. In germline, CDR1 is SGHVS, CDR2 FQNEAQ. CDR3 length equals 15 residues. CDR3 DNA, as far as it was read: TGTGCCAGCAGCTTAGTAGTAGCGGGGCTGGAGACC. This sequence encodes CASSLVVAGLET. The whole CDR3 sequence reads CASSLVVAGLETQYF.

Points on this clone: The CDR3 extends 3 residues past the end of the read, so its final part is completed from the germline J gene. This chain connects TRBV20-1 to TRBJ2-1; 7 positions agree with TRBD2. Germline CDR1 and CDR2: DFQATT and SNEGSKA (reference sequence). The CDR3 consists of 13 residues. The V and J ends lost 5 bases and 1 base, in that order; junction bases with no gene match: 2. The CDR3 region is CSAWRESYNEQFF. CDR3 DNA (partial): TGCAGTGCTTGGCGGGAGTCCTACAATGAG.

Note on this clone: The missing CDR3 end, 3 residues past where the read stops, is filled in from the germline J gene. The chain couples TRBV7-6 to TRBJ1-1, with TRBD1 matching over 7 bases. The CDR3 loop spans 13 amino acids. CDR1 and CDR2 (germline): SGHVS, FNYEAQ. Trimming removed 5 bases from V and 5 bases from J; junction bases left unmatched: 5. The CDR3 loop reads CASSDKTGTEAFF. Partial CDR3 DNA: TGTGCCAGCAGCGACAAGACAGGGACTGAA. The full variable domain, its missing parts supplied by reference TRBV7-6 and TRBJ1-1, is GAGVSQSPRYKVTKRGQDVALRCDPISGHVSLYWYRQALGQGPEFLTYFNYEAQQDKSGLPNDRFSAERPEGSISTLTIQRTEQRDSAMYRCASSDKTGTEAFFGQGTRLTVV.

As concerns this clone: The read is 3 residues too short to cover the CDR3 end, so that end is filled in from the germline J gene. The V gene is TRBV30, the J gene TRBJ2-1; D perhaps matches TRBD2 (5 bases). In germline, CDR1 is GTSNPN, CDR2 SVGIG (reference sequence). V shed 2 bases and J shed 7 bases, with 18 bases lying between them. The CDR3 totals 15 residues. Partial CDR3 DNA: TGTGCCTGGAGTCCACGGGGTCGTCTTATAAATGAG. This encodes CAWSPRGRLINE. The full CDR3 protein is CAWSPRGRLINEQFF.

Details on this clone: With the read ending 3 residues before the CDR3 end, the germline J gene is used to fill in that end. V gene TRBV10-3 combines with J gene TRBJ1-4, with TRBD1 as a possible D gene (6 bases). This CDR3 region has 15 residues. Deletions cut 6 bases from V and 0 bases from J, with 11 bases between. The V gene's germline CDR1 is ENHRY and CDR2 SYGVKD. The DNA read from the CDR3 is TGTGCCATCAGGAGGGACACCACAACTAATGAAAAA. Translated: CAIRRDTTTNEK. The entire CDR3 reads CAIRRDTTTNEKLFF.

Notes on this clone: The missing CDR3 end, 3 residues past where the read stops, is filled in from the germline J gene. This rearrangement joins TRBV18 to TRBJ2-5; D perhaps matches TRBD2 (5 bases). In germline, CDR1 is KGHSH, CDR2 LQKENI. Trimming pared 2 bases from V and 4 bases from J, leaving 17 bases between. The CDR3 length is 16 residues. CDR3 residues: CASSPGTRKGSETQYF. The sequenced CDR3 bases are TGTGCCAGCTCACCAGGAACTAGAAAAGGGTCAGAGACC.

The DNA read from the CDR3 is TGTGCCAGCAGTTCCCCCCGGGACAGGGGGCGGACGGGT. As protein: CASSSPRDRGRTG. Given in full, the CDR3 is CASSSPRDRGRTGAFF. The V and J genes are TRBV28 and TRBJ1-1; 12 bases are a match to TRBD1. The missing CDR3 end, 3 residues past where the read stops, is filled in from the germline J gene. This CDR3 contains 16 residues. The germline gives CDR1 MDHEN, CDR2 SYDVKM.

As for this clone: Sequencing ends 3 residues short of the CDR3 end; the germline J gene provides the rest. The chain carries TRBV5-1 and TRBJ1-1; D perhaps matches TRBD1 (6 bases). V was pared by 4 bases and J by 1 base, with 14 bases between. The CDR3 spans 15 residues. CDR1 and CDR2 from the germline V gene are SGHRS and YFSETQ. Partial CDR3 DNA: TGCGCCAGCAGCATGGACAGAAGGCCGAACACTGAA. This codes for CASSMDRRPNTE. The full-length CDR3 reads as CASSMDRRPNTEAFF.

A note on this clone: Sequencing ends 3 residues short of the CDR3 end; the germline J gene provides the rest. The gene calls are TRBV5-1 and TRBJ2-7, with unresolved D. CDR1 SGHRS and CDR2 YFSETQ come from the germline V gene. CDR3 length: 13 amino acids. V was clipped by 4 bases and J by 3 bases, with 11 bases between them. The chain's CDR3 is CASSAFSNYEQYF. The covered CDR3 bases are TGCGCCAGCAGCGCCTTCTCTAACTACGAG.

Turning to this clone: The CDR3 extends 3 residues past the end of the read, so its final part is completed from the germline J gene. The chain couples TRBV6-7 to TRBJ2-7, with 9 bases that match TRBD2. TRBV6-7 is an ORF, with its function uncertain. J lost 4 bases, V lost 0 bases, and 16 bases had no gene match. This CDR3 spans 19 amino acids. The CDR3 is CASSYSEVLAGPVRYEQYF. The CDR3 bases that were read are TGTGCCAGCAGTTACTCCGAGGTACTAGCGGGTCCTGTGAGGTACGAG.

In the case of this clone: The read falls 3 residues short of the CDR3 end, and the missing part is taken from the germline J gene. The chain combines TRBV7-9 with TRBJ2-1; 9 nucleotides align to TRBD2. The CDR3 totals 14 residues. J was trimmed by 9 bases and V by 0 bases; bases with no gene match: 3. Germline-derived CDR1 and CDR2 are SEHNR and FQNEAQ (reference sequence). The CDR3 bases that were read are TGTGCCAGCAGCTTAGCTAGCGGGGGACCTGAG. Encoded protein: CASSLASGGPE. The CDR3 as a whole reads CASSLASGGPEQFF.

Turning to this clone: Read data end 3 residues before the CDR3 end; the end is taken from the germline J gene. V is TRBV5-6 and J is TRBJ2-1; D might be TRBD2 (5 bases). The V and J ends lost 2 bases and 6 bases respectively, with 15 bases between them. The germline V gene has CDR1 SGHDT and CDR2 YYEEEE. This CDR3 spans 15 amino acids. CDR3 sequence: CASSFLEIASNEQFF. The CDR3 bases that were read are TGTGCCAGCAGCTTCCTTGAAATAGCGTCCAATGAG.

Worth noting for this clone: The CDR3 is cut off 3 residues early in the read; its end comes from the germline J gene. V and J are TRBV5-4 and TRBJ2-7, with D perhaps matching TRBD1 (6 bases). This CDR3 region has 12 residues. Per germline, CDR1 SGHNT and CDR2 YYREEE (reference sequence). The V end was cut by 4 bases, the J end by 6 bases, with 11 bases between. Incomplete CDR3 DNA: TGTGCCAGCAGCGACCCCAGGGGCGAG. Residues: CASSDPRGE. The complete CDR3 sequence is CASSDPRGEQYF. Supplemented by reference TRBV5-4 and TRBJ2-7, the full variable domain reads ETGVTQSPTHLIKTRGQQVTLRCSSQSGHNTVSWYQQALGQGPQFIFQYYREEENGRGNFPPRFSGLQFPNYSSELNVNALELDDSALYLCASSDPRGEQYFGPGTRLTVT.

About this clone: The CDR3 extends 3 residues past the end of the read, so its final part is completed from the germline J gene. This rearrangement joins TRBV20-1 to TRBJ2-5; 7 bases map to TRBD2. J lost 5 bases, V lost 1 base, and 7 bases had no gene match. Germline V gives CDR1 DFQATT, CDR2 SNEGSKA (reference sequence). This CDR3 is built from 14 residues. CDR3 sequence: CSARGAGEDETQYF. Incomplete CDR3 DNA: TGCAGTGCTAGAGGGGCGGGAGAGGATGAGACC.